Presented here are 25 T cell receptor beta chains from one specimen sequenced in a study of cytomegalovirus exposure and HLA in healthy donors. Primers for the PCR totalled 60 Vbeta and 13 Jbeta. The protocol was immunoSEQ multiplex PCR, while the TCRdb copy is restricted to in-frame clones and leaves out a portion. The data show 130,000 or so clones, nearly 80% seen once. Specimen: PBMCs. The source of these receptors is a woman aged 35 to 49 in good health and CMV-seronegative.

This clone was detected only once. The rearrangement links TRBV7-9 to TRBJ2-5; tentatively, D is TRBD1 (6 bases). This CDR3 spans 12 amino acids. CDR1 is SEHNR and CDR2 is FQNEAQ in the germline V gene (reference sequence). Trimming cost V 3 bases and J 7 bases, with 9 bases left between them. In nucleotides, the CDR3 is TGTGCCAGCAGCTTGCCCAGGGGGACCCAGTACTTC. Protein product: CASSLPRGTQYF.

The V gene is TRBV14, the J gene TRBJ1-1; unclear D gene. Germline V gives CDR1 SGHDN, CDR2 FVKESK. V lost 4 bases and J lost 3, with 9 bases in between. This CDR3 is built from 13 residues. CDR3 sequence: CASSPYLDTEAFF. In DNA form, the CDR3 reads TGTGCCAGCAGCCCCTATCTAGACACTGAAGCTTTCTTT.

The rearrangement links TRBV7-6 to TRBJ1-5, with D possibly being TRBD1 (5 bases). Germline CDR1 and CDR2: SGHVS and FNYEAQ. The CDR3 contains 15 residues. Trimming left V 1 base short and J 4 bases short, with 11 bases between. This CDR3 reads CASSLVTGGNQPQHF. As DNA, the CDR3 is TGTGCCAGCAGCTTAGTTACAGGTGGGAATCAGCCCCAGCATTTT.

The chain joins TRBV13 to TRBJ2-2; 10 bases match TRBD2. This CDR3 comprises 19 residues. Germline CDR1 is PRHDT and CDR2 is FYEKMQ (reference sequence). J was trimmed by 0 bases and V by 0 bases; bases with no gene match: 7. CDR3 in DNA: TGTGCCAGCAGCTTAGGCCTACCCGGACTAGCGGCGAACACCGGGGAGCTGTTTTTT. Protein: CASSLGLPGLAANTGELFF.

The V and J genes are TRBV6-1 and TRBJ2-1; 10 bases agree with TRBD1. CDR1 and CDR2 (germline): MNHNS, SASEGT. The CDR3 runs 18 residues. J lost 2 bases, V lost 0 bases, and 7 bases had no gene match. The CDR3 region is CASSEAESGTGAYNEQFF. CDR3 coding DNA: TGTGCCAGCAGTGAAGCGGAATCCGGGACAGGGGCCTACAATGAGCAGTTCTTC.

This clone was seen only a few times. The chain uses TRBV4-1 and TRBJ1-4, with 9 bases lining up with TRBD1. Germline V gene data show CDR1 as MGHRA and CDR2 as YSYEKL. The CDR3 is 15 amino acids. V shed 3 bases, J shed 6 bases, and the junction held 5 bases outside the gene matches. CDR3 coding DNA: TGCGCCAGCAGCCATCCGGGACAGGGATATGAAAAACTGTTTTTT. Protein sequence: CASSHPGQGYEKLFF.

This clone has a handful of counts. In DNA form, the CDR3 reads TGCGCCAGCAGCCAAGACCCAATCCAAGAGACCCAGTACTTC. Translated, it gives CASSQDPIQETQYF. The gene calls are TRBV4-1 and TRBJ2-5, with D unresolved. The CDR3 runs 14 residues. With 0 bases removed from V and 1 base from J, the gap between germline ends came to 6 bases. CDR1 and CDR2 (germline): MGHRA, YSYEKL.

This chain uses TRBV4-2 with TRBJ1-2; 9 bases fit TRBD1. This CDR3 is 18 amino acids long. CDR1 and CDR2 (germline): LGHNA, YNFKEQ. V trimming: 4 bases; J trimming: 7 bases; junction bases outside the gene matches: 19. CDR3 coding DNA: TGTGCCAGCAGCCCTTTCCGGGACAGGGCATGGATAGTGTTTGGCTACACCTTC. Translated: CASSPFRDRAWIVFGYTF.

The chain employs TRBV2 and TRBJ2-7; weak D call: TRBD2 (6 bases). Trimming took 7 bases from V and 0 from J, leaving 13 bases between them. Germline assignment: CDR1 SNHLY and CDR2 FYNNEI. CDR3 length: 14 amino acids. In DNA, the CDR3 is TGTGCCAGCAAGGCGGGACTTTCCTCCTACGAGCAGTACTTC. This gives the protein CASKAGLSSYEQYF.

This chain's CDR3 is CASSLGATGGREETQYF. CDR3 in DNA: TGTGCCAGCAGCTTAGGGGCAACAGGGGGAAGGGAGGAGACCCAGTACTTC. V gene TRBV11-1 combines with J gene TRBJ2-5; 8 nucleotides match TRBD1. The CDR3 is made up of 17 amino acids. The germline gives CDR1 SGHAT, CDR2 FQDESV (reference sequence). Trimming removed 1 base from V and 5 bases from J; junction bases left unmatched: 12.

The gene calls are TRBV5-1 and TRBJ1-1; TRBD1 aligns across 11 bases. The V segment lost 7 bases and the J segment 4 bases; nucleotides outside the gene matches: 0. The CDR3 is made up of 12 amino acids. CDR1 SGHRS and CDR2 YFSETQ come from the germline V gene. CDR3 residues: CASGTGGTEAFF. The CDR3 DNA reads as TGCGCCAGCGGGACAGGGGGCACTGAAGCTTTCTTT.

J is TRBJ2-6 and V is TRBV11-2; maybe TRBD2 (7 bases). Germline V lookup: CDR1 SGHAT, CDR2 FQNNGV. Trimming removed 8 bases from V and 0 bases from J, with 17 bases in between. The CDR3 totals 17 residues. The CDR3: CASPPRGGTSGANVLTF. For the CDR3, the DNA is TGTGCCAGCCCTCCTAGGGGGGGCACCTCTGGGGCCAACGTCCTGACTTTC.

For this clone: At one end the junction does not follow the germline gene, possibly because of a read error. V is TRBV5-1 and J is TRBJ2-6; possible D gene TRBD1, 5 bases. CDR3 length equals 16 residues. Germline V CDR1 and CDR2: SGHRS, YFSETQ. As DNA, the CDR3 is TGCGCCAGCAGCTTGTTACCTGGGTTTGGGGCCAACGGCCTGACTTTC. Its translation is CASSLLPGFGANGLTF.

This rearrangement joins TRBV7-9 to TRBJ1-2, with 7 bases fitting TRBD1. Germline V gene lookup returns CDR1 SEHNR and CDR2 FQNEAQ (reference sequence). V was pared by 4 bases and J by 5 bases, with 4 bases of the junction left unmatched. This CDR3 is built from 13 residues. This CDR3 is CASSSGQAYGYTF. The DNA for the CDR3 is TGTGCCAGCAGCTCAGGACAGGCTTATGGCTACACCTTC.

The genes are TRBV5-1 and TRBJ2-1; TRBD1 matches 7 bases. J was trimmed by 6 bases and V by 4 bases; bases with no gene match: 7. The CDR3 runs 14 residues. Germline CDR1 SGHRS, CDR2 YFSETQ. The CDR3: CASSRTTGVNEQFF. The CDR3, as DNA: TGCGCCAGCAGCAGGACAACAGGGGTCAATGAGCAGTTCTTC. The whole variable domain, remainder taken from reference TRBV5-1 and TRBJ2-1, is KAGVTQTPRYLIKTRGQQVTLSCSPISGHRSVSWYQQTPGQGLQFLFEYFSETQRNKGNFPGRFSGRQFSNSRSEMNVSTLELGDSALYLCASSRTTGVNEQFFGPGTRLTVL.

With respect to this clone: A read error may produce the germline difference seen at one junction end. This chain uses TRBV7-9 with TRBJ2-7, with 9 bases fitting TRBD1. Germline V gene sequence: CDR1 SEHNR, CDR2 FQNEAQ (reference sequence). The length of the CDR3 is 14 residues. The CDR3 DNA reads TGTTCCAGCAGCTTTGGGACAGGGCCCTACGAGCAGTACTTC. Translation: CSSSFGTGPYEQYF.

V gene TRBV28 combines with J gene TRBJ1-5; D not resolved. CDR1 MDHEN and CDR2 SYDVKM come from the germline V gene. Deletions cut 3 bases from V and 5 bases from J, with 5 bases between. CDR3 size: 12 residues. CDR3 sequence: CASSFAYQPQHF. Written as DNA, the CDR3 is TGTGCCAGCAGTTTCGCGTATCAGCCCCAGCATTTT.

The rearrangement uses TRBV10-3 and TRBJ2-7; 10 nucleotides agree with TRBD1. The J segment lost 1 base and the V segment lost 8 bases, leaving 14 bases of the junction unmatched. Germline V lookup: CDR1 ENHRY, CDR2 SYGVKD. The CDR3 runs 17 residues. Here the CDR3 reads CAIGGGTGVAKSYEQYF. CDR3 coding DNA: TGTGCCATCGGGGGCGGGACAGGGGTCGCGAAATCCTACGAGCAGTACTTC.

This clone showed up just a few times. This chain connects TRBV5-1 to TRBJ2-1, with 11 bases aligning to TRBD2. Germline V gene lookup returns CDR1 SGHRS and CDR2 YFSETQ. Unmatched junction bases numbered 8, after V lost 4 bases and J lost 8 bases. There are 15 residues in the CDR3. CDR3 residues: CASSLGLAEIYEQFF. DNA for the CDR3: TGCGCCAGCAGCCTGGGACTAGCGGAAATATATGAGCAGTTCTTC.

This clone has just one count. The chain joins TRBV28 to TRBJ2-6; 7 nucleotides match TRBD1. The V and J ends lost 8 bases and 4 bases, in that order; junction bases with no gene match: 8. This CDR3 has 15 residues. The V gene's germline CDR1 is MDHEN and CDR2 SYDVKM. CDR3 loop: CASSTGVLGANVLTF. In DNA form, the CDR3 reads TGTGCCAGCTCCACAGGGGTCTTGGGGGCCAACGTCCTGACTTTC.

The rearrangement links TRBV18 to TRBJ2-7; TRBD1 agrees at 7 bases. Germline V gene data show CDR1 as KGHSH and CDR2 as LQKENI. The CDR3 extends over 15 amino acids. J gave up 1 base and V 0 bases, and 3 bases lay outside the gene matches. For the CDR3, the DNA is TGTGCCAGCTCACCACCTTCACAGGGGTCCTACGAGCAGTACTTC. It yields the protein CASSPPSQGSYEQYF.

This clone was seen more than once but under ten times. V and J are TRBV9 and TRBJ1-1; D gene unclear. The germline V gene encodes CDR1 SGDLS and CDR2 YYNGEE. CDR3 length: 12 residues. The V and J ends lost 3 bases and 6 bases respectively, with 9 bases between them. The CDR3 here is CASSAISPEAFF. The DNA of the CDR3 is TGTGCCAGCAGCGCGATCAGTCCTGAAGCTTTCTTT.

The chain links TRBV11-3 to TRBJ2-1, with D perhaps matching TRBD1 (6 bases). The CDR3 sequence is 13 residues long. V was shortened by 6 bases and J by 7 bases, with 13 bases between the two germline ends. Germline CDR1 and CDR2: SGHNT and YENEEA. The CDR3 spells CASSPGQTNEQFF. In nucleotides, the CDR3 is TGTGCCAGCAGTCCAGGACAGACTAATGAGCAGTTCTTC.

The J gene is TRBJ1-5, the V gene TRBV28; a possible D gene is TRBD1 (5 bases). The CDR3 sequence is 15 residues long. Deletions cut 5 bases from V and 7 bases from J, with 18 bases between. Germline V CDR1 and CDR2: MDHEN, SYDVKM. This CDR3 reads CASSPSGEFGQPQHF. The CDR3 DNA follows: TGTGCCAGCAGTCCCTCGGGGGAGTTTGGCCAGCCCCAGCATTTT.

V usage is TRBV5-1 and J usage is TRBJ2-3; no reliable D call. The CDR3 totals 13 residues. CDR1 is SGHRS, CDR2 YFSETQ, per germline. Trimming took 0 bases from V and 3 from J, leaving 5 bases between them. CDR3 sequence reads: CASSLVRTDTQYF. In DNA form, the CDR3 reads TGCGCCAGCAGCTTGGTTCGGACAGATACGCAGTATTTT.